The present T cell receptor beta chain was sequenced within a study of human T cells and chemical hapten exposure. General study points: Significantly more large CDR3 similarity clusters were formed by expanded TCRs than by controls.

Stated time point: patch test 1, 2 weeks after DPC sensitization. Treatment reported: therapeutic diphenylcyclopropenone sensitization with weekly scalp DPC. This clonotype was counted between two and nine times. The antigen remains unidentified. MiXCR, run by TCRdb on the RACE reads, gives a single entry per CDR3 protein. Of around 160,000 distinct CDR3 sequences in the sample, approximately 14% were seen once. The specimen was whole blood, collected in connection with sensitization to the hapten diphenylcyclopropenone (DPC). The source of this sequence is a woman under 40 with alopecia areata. Some clones in this sample may be carry-over from other donors' samples.

For the CDR3, the DNA is TGTGCCAGCAGAGGGGACAGGGTTGGTGAAAAACTGTTTTTT. Translated: CASRGDRVGEKLFF. V and J are TRBV12-3 or TRBV12-4 and TRBJ1-4, with TRBD1 matching over 9 bases. The trim removed 6 bases at V and 7 bases at J, leaving 6 bases unmatched. CDR3 size: 14 residues.